This T cell receptor (beta chain) was retrieved from a study of blood T cell repertoires in COVID-19 (TCRdb year 2020). In terms of the full investigation: Collaborator samples came from the United States, Italy and Spain and covered acute and convalescent phases of COVID-19. The material from the prospective study consisted of cDNA or gDNA derived from T cells, B-cell-depleted T cells, or PBMCs. Subjects who had been exposed to COVID-19, were actively infected with it, or had recovered from it provided the deeply sampled blood TCRbeta repertoires that made up the dataset. A freely available public database, intended as a resource for researchers studying the immune response to SARS-CoV-2, is where the repertoires were released. Samples came from the ongoing ImmuneRACE study (first 160 participants) plus 1,254 subjects from 6 global collaborators. A de-identified subject ID, COVID-19 status, age in years and sex were almost always included in the sample metadata. HLA class I and class II types, where available, came from metadata supplied by the sample provider rather than from assay-based typing.

Trimming takes 6 bases from V and 7 bases from J, and the germline ends sit 22 bases apart. CDR1 is given as MNHEY and CDR2 as SVGAGI, both from the germline V gene. The CDR3 measures 15 amino acids from cysteine to phenylalanine. Only the CDR3 portion is preserved as DNA: 45 bases, with reading frame beginning at the first base. To note about this clone: Its antigen is currently not known. No base-level quality is on record; no much larger clone is a single base apart.

Each collaborating institution followed its own protocols to collect whole blood in K2EDTA tubes. For TCRbeta analysis, collaborators shipped samples as frozen whole blood, isolated PBMCs, or DNA extracted from either of those sample types. Beyond this particular receptor, the publication reports: Clinical and demographic metadata were provided uncurated, with the amount varying by source and participant.

The immunoSEQ Assay, a bias-controlled multiplex PCR, was used to amplify TCRbeta CDR3 regions from genomic DNA. The study's processing was this. Within the assay, amplification of reference gene primers was used to estimate how many nucleated cells each sample contained. To quantify the absolute abundance of each unique TCRbeta CDR3 rearrangement, sequence reads were collapsed and filtered. For each sample, productive Simpson clonality was calculated as the square root of Simpson's diversity index over productive rearrangements. The table was pulled from immuneACCESS by TCRdb, which kept in-frame rearrangements only. Such tables lose some clones; where checked, under half of the loss comes from unresolved V genes, and the rest has no known cause. The DNA was the basis for D and trimming; V, J and clone size are from that table. The sample includes 100,000 to 150,000 clones, with less than 90% observed a single time. Jointly, the top ten make up 1.4% of the sample.

This sequence uses TRBV6-5 and TRBJ2-7, and TRBD2 may be the D gene, going by 5 matching bases. This receptor was identified in a man in his sixties with acute or convalescent COVID-19. Sequences were obtained from peripheral blood. The CDR3 is CASRPPWATSGEQYF. The nucleotide sequence reads as follows: TGTGCCAGCAGGCCCCCTTGGGCGACCTCGGGGGAGCAGTACTTC.